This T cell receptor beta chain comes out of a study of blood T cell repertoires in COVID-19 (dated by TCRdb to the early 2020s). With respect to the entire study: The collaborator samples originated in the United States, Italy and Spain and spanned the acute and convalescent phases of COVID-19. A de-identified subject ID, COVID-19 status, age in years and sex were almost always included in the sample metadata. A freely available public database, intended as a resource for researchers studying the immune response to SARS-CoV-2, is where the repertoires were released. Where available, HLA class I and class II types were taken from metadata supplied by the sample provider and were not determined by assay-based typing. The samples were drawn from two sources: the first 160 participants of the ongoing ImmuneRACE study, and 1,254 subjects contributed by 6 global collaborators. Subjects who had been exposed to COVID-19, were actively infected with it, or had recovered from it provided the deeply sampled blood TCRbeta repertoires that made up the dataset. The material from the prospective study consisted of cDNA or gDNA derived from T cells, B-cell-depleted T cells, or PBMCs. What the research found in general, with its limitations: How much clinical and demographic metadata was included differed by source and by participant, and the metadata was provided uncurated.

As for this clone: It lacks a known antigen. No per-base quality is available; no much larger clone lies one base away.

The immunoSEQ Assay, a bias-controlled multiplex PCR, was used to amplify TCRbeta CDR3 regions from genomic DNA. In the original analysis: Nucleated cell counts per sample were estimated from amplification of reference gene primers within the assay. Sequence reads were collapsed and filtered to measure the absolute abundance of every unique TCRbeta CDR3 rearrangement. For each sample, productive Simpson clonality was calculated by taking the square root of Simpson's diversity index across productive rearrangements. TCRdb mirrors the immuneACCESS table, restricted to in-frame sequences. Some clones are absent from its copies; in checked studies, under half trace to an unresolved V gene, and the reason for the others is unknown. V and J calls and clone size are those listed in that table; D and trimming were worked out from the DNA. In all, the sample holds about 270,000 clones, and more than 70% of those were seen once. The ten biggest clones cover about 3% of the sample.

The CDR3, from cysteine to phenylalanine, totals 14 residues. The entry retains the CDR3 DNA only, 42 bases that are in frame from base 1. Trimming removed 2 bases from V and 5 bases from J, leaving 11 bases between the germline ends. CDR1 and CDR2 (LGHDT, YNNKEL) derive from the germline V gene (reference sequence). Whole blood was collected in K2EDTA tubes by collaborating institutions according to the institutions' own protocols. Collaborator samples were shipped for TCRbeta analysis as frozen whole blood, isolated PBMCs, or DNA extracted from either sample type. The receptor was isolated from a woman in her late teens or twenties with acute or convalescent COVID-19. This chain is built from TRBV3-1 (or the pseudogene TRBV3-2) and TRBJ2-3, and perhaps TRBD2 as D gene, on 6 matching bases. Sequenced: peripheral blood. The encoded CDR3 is CASSQPGAVDTQYF. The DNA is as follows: TGTGCCAGCAGCCAACCGGGAGCGGTAGATACGCAGTATTTT.